These 27 T cell receptor beta chains came from one sample sequenced in a study of T cells in Graves' hyperthyroidism and ophthalmopathy. RNA transcripts provided the source from which TCR beta CDR3 regions were amplified. Using the HTBI primer set, a first-round RT-PCR was run on the TCR CDR3. MiXCR was run by TCRdb on the multiplex PCR reads, yielding one entry per CDR3 protein. The sample lists about 400,000 distinct CDR3 sequences; over 13% were seen once. Sequenced sample: blood. These TCRs come from a man aged 50 or older with Graves' ophthalmopathy.

At least ten counts were recorded for this clonotype. The V call is TRBV2, the J call TRBJ2-1; no definite D call. From germline, CDR1 is SNHLY and CDR2 FYNNEI. V lost 8 bases, J lost 3 bases, and 14 bases lay in between. The CDR3 is 14 residues long. For the CDR3, the DNA is TGTGCCAGCCGGCAGGAACTCAACTACAATGAGCAGTTCTTC. Translation: CASRQELNYNEQFF.

This clonotype was seen repeatedly, ten times or more. The chain couples TRBV4-1 to TRBJ2-5; 7 bases map to TRBD2. The ends lost 1 base at V and 2 bases at J; junction bases unmatched: 7. CDR3 length: 16 amino acids. From germline, CDR1 is MGHRA and CDR2 YSYEKL. CDR3 loop: CASSQVVPSGQETQYF. The CDR3, as DNA: TGCGCCAGCAGCCAAGTAGTGCCTAGCGGACAAGAGACCCAGTACTTC.

This clonotype came up a few times. The gene calls are TRBV19 and TRBJ2-3; no definite D call. Germline V gene sequence: CDR1 LNHDA, CDR2 SQIVND (reference sequence). The CDR3 totals 14 residues. Trimming took off 6 bases at V and 0 bases at J, with 10 bases between the two ends. The CDR3 region is CASRTGASTDTQYF. Here the CDR3 DNA reads TGTGCCAGTAGGACTGGCGCCAGCACAGATACGCAGTATTTT.

About this clonotype: One end of the junction is discordant with germline, which a read error may explain. The chain is built from TRBV3-1 and TRBJ2-1, with 12 bases that match TRBD2. CDR1 and CDR2 (germline): LGHDT, YNNKEL (reference sequence). The CDR3 sequence is 16 residues long. The CDR3 sequence is CASNQDSLAGGYEQFF. The CDR3 DNA reads TGTGCCAGCAACCAAGATAGCCTAGCGGGAGGGTATGAGCAGTTCTTC.

The V call is TRBV4-1, the J call TRBJ2-7; 7 bases agree with TRBD2. Trimming removed 4 bases from V and 3 bases from J; junction bases left unmatched: 9. This CDR3 region has 15 residues. The germline V gene encodes CDR1 MGHRA and CDR2 YSYEKL. CDR3 sequence (DNA): TGCGCCAGCAGCCTGGGAGGGGTAGCGAGCTACGAGCAGTACTTC. It yields the protein CASSLGGVASYEQYF.

This clonotype was found many times. This chain joins TRBV3-1 and TRBJ2-3; TRBD2 agrees at 8 bases. J was trimmed by 2 bases and V by 1 base; bases with no gene match: 11. CDR1 and CDR2 (germline): LGHDT, YNNKEL (reference sequence). The CDR3 extends over 18 amino acids. The CDR3 sequence: CASSQGYAEAGATDTQYF. DNA of the CDR3: TGTGCCAGCAGCCAAGGTTATGCGGAAGCGGGAGCCACAGATACGCAGTATTTT.

Ten or more counts support this clonotype. The V call is TRBV20-1, the J call TRBJ2-3; 8 positions match TRBD2. V was clipped by 3 bases and J by 0 bases; unmatched bases: 5. The CDR3 has 15 amino acids. Germline V gives CDR1 DFQATT, CDR2 SNEGSKA (reference sequence). CDR3: CSASLAGISTDTQYF. In DNA form, the CDR3 reads TGCAGTGCTAGTCTAGCGGGCATTAGCACAGATACGCAGTATTTT.

A few counts support this clonotype. The junction and the germline gene differ at one end; a read error may be behind it. The rearrangement uses TRBV29-1 and TRBJ2-7, with TRBD2 matching over 9 bases. The germline CDR1 and CDR2 sequences are SQVTM and ANQGSEA. There are 14 residues in the CDR3. CDR3 nucleotides: TGCAGCGTTCCCCTAGCGGGACATCCCTACGGGCAGTACTTC. This translates into CSVPLAGHPYGQYF.

The chain links TRBV5-5 to TRBJ2-3; perhaps TRBD1 as D (6 bases). The CDR3 loop spans 15 amino acids. Germline loops: CDR1 SGHKS, CDR2 YYEKEE (reference sequence). The V gene lost 7 bases and the J gene lost 6 bases, with 21 bases spanning the gap. Here the CDR3 DNA reads TGTGCCAGCCAGAGCTCAAGGGGGAATTTTGATACGCAGTATTTT. Translation: CASQSSRGNFDTQYF.

The chain uses TRBV28 and TRBJ2-1; D call uncertain. This CDR3 comprises 12 residues. Per germline, CDR1 MDHEN and CDR2 SYDVKM. V lost 5 bases and J lost 9, with 11 bases in between. As DNA, the CDR3 is TGTGCCAGCAGTGATAGATTGGGTGAGCAGTTCTTC. Protein product: CASSDRLGEQFF.

This clonotype occurred a few times. The V and J genes are TRBV4-2 and TRBJ2-7; 8 bases fit TRBD2. The CDR3 runs to 15 residues. V lost 0 bases and J lost 3; bases outside the gene matches: 4. Germline CDR1 is LGHNA and CDR2 is YNFKEQ. CDR3 DNA: TGTGCCAGCAGCCAAGAAACCGGGACTAGCTACGAGCAGTACTTC. Translating gives CASSQETGTSYEQYF.

The chain links TRBV14 to TRBJ2-5; no definite D call. This CDR3 contains 12 residues. Trimming left V 4 bases short and J 5 bases short, with 8 bases between. From germline, CDR1 is SGHDN and CDR2 FVKESK. CDR3 amino acids: CASSRFGETQYF. The CDR3 nucleotides read TGTGCCAGCAGCCGTTTTGGGGAGACCCAGTACTTC.

This chain uses TRBV5-1 with TRBJ2-1; D remains ambiguous. Germline V gene data show CDR1 as SGHRS and CDR2 as YFSETQ. The CDR3 contains 17 residues. Trimming removed 0 bases from V and 1 base from J, with 14 bases in between. The CDR3 here is CASSLGFPELSYNEQFF. Here the CDR3 DNA reads TGCGCCAGCAGCTTGGGGTTCCCTGAACTTTCCTACAATGAGCAGTTCTTC.

This clonotype showed up many times. The chain combines TRBV3-1 with TRBJ2-5; the D is unclear. V was pared by 3 bases and J by 2 bases, with 16 bases between. The germline CDR1 and CDR2 sequences are LGHDT and YNNKEL (reference sequence). The CDR3 consists of 16 residues. The CDR3 DNA sequence: TGTGCCAGCAGCCAGGGCACCAGCACTAAACAAGAGACCCAGTACTTC. Encoded protein: CASSQGTSTKQETQYF.

This chain links TRBV19 with TRBJ2-5, with 8 nucleotides matching TRBD1. The CDR3 covers 15 residues. Germline values: CDR1 LNHDA, CDR2 SQIVND (reference sequence). The ends lost 6 bases at V and 2 bases at J; junction bases unmatched: 8. CDR3 coding DNA: TGTGCCAGTAGCAATACAGGGGGACAACAAGAGACCCAGTACTTC. Residues: CASSNTGGQQETQYF. Supplemented by reference TRBV19 and TRBJ2-5, the full variable domain reads DGGITQSPKYLFRKEGQNVTLSCEQNLNHDAMYWYRQDPGQGLRLIYYSQIVNDFQKGDIAEGYSVSREKKESFPLTVTSAQKNPTAFYLCASSNTGGQQETQYFGPGTRLLVL.

This clonotype was recorded many times. V and J are TRBV20-1 and TRBJ2-1, with 10 positions matching TRBD2. Germline assignment: CDR1 DFQATT and CDR2 SNEGSKA (reference sequence). The CDR3 spans 15 residues. Trimming took 2 bases from V and 5 from J; bases not matched to a gene: 6. The CDR3 sequence: CSARQAGGGHNEQFF. The CDR3 DNA is TGCAGTGCTAGACAAGCGGGAGGGGGCCACAATGAGCAGTTCTTC.

The sample holds many counts of this clonotype. The chain links TRBV5-1 to TRBJ2-3; TRBD2 matches 7 bases. The CDR3 totals 16 residues. The germline V gene encodes CDR1 SGHRS and CDR2 YFSETQ. V was clipped by 7 bases and J by 2 bases; unmatched bases: 13. The CDR3 DNA sequence: TGCGCCAGCCGCTGGTTTGGCGGGAGAGACACAGATACGCAGTATTTT. Amino acids: CASRWFGGRDTDTQYF.

At least ten counts were recorded for this clonotype. The genes are TRBV29-1 and TRBJ2-7; D remains ambiguous. This CDR3 comprises 14 residues. Trimming left V 6 bases short and J 6 bases short, with 21 bases between. Germline V gene lookup returns CDR1 SQVTM and CDR2 ANQGSEA. In nucleotides, the CDR3 is TGCAGCGTCTTAACCCCTGACGCGGAAGGCGAGCAGTACTTC. This codes for CSVLTPDAEGEQYF.

As for this clonotype: One end of the junction fails to match germline, which may point to a read error. This chain connects TRBV7-7 to TRBJ2-5, with D possibly matching TRBD2 (6 bases). The CDR3 is 15 residues long. Per germline, CDR1 SSHAT and CDR2 FNYEAQ (reference sequence). CDR3 in DNA: TGTGCTAGCAGCTTAGCGCCCGGAGGGGTAGAGACCCAGTACTTC. Translated, it gives CASSLAPGGVETQYF.

V gene TRBV9 combines with J gene TRBJ1-1; D uncertain. This CDR3 is built from 13 residues. V lost 0 bases and J 10 bases, leaving 13 bases between the germline ends. CDR1 is SGDLS, CDR2 YYNGEE, per germline. The CDR3 loop is CASSVAGAAGAFF. CDR3 bases: TGTGCCAGCAGCGTAGCGGGCGCCGCAGGAGCTTTCTTT.

This clonotype was seen at least ten times. The chain links TRBV27 to TRBJ2-7; D gene unclear. The CDR3 runs to 14 residues. The germline V gene encodes CDR1 MNHEY and CDR2 SMNVEV (reference sequence). The V gene lost 6 bases and the J gene lost 0 bases, with 12 bases spanning the gap. In DNA form, the CDR3 reads TGTGCCAGCAGCCCCTCCCAGTTCTCCTACGAGCAGTACTTC. It encodes CASSPSQFSYEQYF.

This clonotype was observed many times. The chain employs TRBV20-1 and TRBJ2-1; 7 bases map to TRBD2. Trimming took 6 bases from V and 0 from J; bases not matched to a gene: 8. Germline V gene sequence: CDR1 DFQATT, CDR2 SNEGSKA (reference sequence). The CDR3 is made up of 15 amino acids. The CDR3 loop reads CSATPSGVSYNEQFF. The CDR3 DNA reads TGCAGTGCCACCCCGAGCGGGGTCTCCTACAATGAGCAGTTCTTC.

This clonotype was found a few times. V is TRBV12-3 or TRBV12-4 and J is TRBJ2-3; TRBD2 matches at 7 bases. The CDR3 spans 14 residues. The V and J ends lost 7 bases and 5 bases, in that order; junction bases with no gene match: 9. The CDR3 nucleotides are TGTGCCAGCAATGTTGGCGGGAGTGAAGATACGCAGTATTTT. This sequence encodes CASNVGGSEDTQYF.

This clonotype was picked up many times. J is TRBJ2-7 and V is TRBV3-1, with 10 bases that match TRBD1. V dropped 4 bases and J dropped 2; count of bases not matched to a gene: 5. Germline CDR1 reads LGHDT; CDR2 reads YNNKEL (reference sequence). The CDR3 covers 15 residues. The CDR3 loop is CASSPAGTGAYEQYF. CDR3 bases: TGTGCCAGCAGCCCGGCCGGGACAGGGGCCTACGAGCAGTACTTC.

This clonotype was counted between two and nine times. V gene TRBV2 combines with J gene TRBJ1-1; no firm D call. V lost 6 bases and J lost 0, with 11 bases in between. This CDR3 is built from 14 residues. Germline V gene sequence: CDR1 SNHLY, CDR2 FYNNEI. CDR3 sequence: CASRAGAMNTEAFF. The CDR3 coding sequence is TGTGCCAGCAGAGCTGGCGCCATGAACACTGAAGCTTTCTTT.

This clonotype was observed at least ten times. The chain couples TRBV2 to TRBJ1-1; TRBD1 matches 9 bases. With V trimmed by 6 bases and J by 6 bases, 11 bases remained unmatched. Germline CDR1 reads SNHLY; CDR2 reads FYNNEI. CDR3 length equals 15 residues. CDR3 DNA: TGTGCCAGCAGCCCCGCGACAGGGGGAGGGGCTGAAGCTTTCTTT. Residues: CASSPATGGGAEAFF.

This clonotype was detected many times. V is TRBV6-1 and J is TRBJ1-2, with D possibly matching TRBD1 (6 bases). CDR3 size: 15 residues. Per the germline V gene, CDR1 is MNHNS and CDR2 is SASEGT. Trimming left V 7 bases short and J 2 bases short, with 17 bases between. Here the CDR3 reads CASTTWNRANYGYTF. The CDR3 DNA sequence: TGTGCCAGCACCACATGGAACAGGGCGAACTATGGCTACACCTTC.